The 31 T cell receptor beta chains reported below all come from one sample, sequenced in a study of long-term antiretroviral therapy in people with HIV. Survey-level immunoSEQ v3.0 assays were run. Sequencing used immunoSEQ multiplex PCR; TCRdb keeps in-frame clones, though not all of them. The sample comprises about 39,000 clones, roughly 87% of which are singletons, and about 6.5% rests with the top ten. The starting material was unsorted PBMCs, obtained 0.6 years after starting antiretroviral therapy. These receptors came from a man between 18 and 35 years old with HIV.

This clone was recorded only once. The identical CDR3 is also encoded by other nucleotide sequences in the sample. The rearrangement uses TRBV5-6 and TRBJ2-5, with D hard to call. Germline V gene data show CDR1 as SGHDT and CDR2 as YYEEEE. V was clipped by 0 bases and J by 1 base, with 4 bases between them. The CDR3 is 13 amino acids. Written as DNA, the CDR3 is TGTGCCAGCAGCTTGGGCAGCCAAGAGACCCAGTACTTC. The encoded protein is CASSLGSQETQYF.

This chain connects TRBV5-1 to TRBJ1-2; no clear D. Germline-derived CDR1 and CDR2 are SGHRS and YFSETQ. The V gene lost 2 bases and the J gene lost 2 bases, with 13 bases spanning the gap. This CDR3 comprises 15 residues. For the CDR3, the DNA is TGCGCCAGCAGCTTTTTCCTTAGACAAAACTATGGCTACACCTTC. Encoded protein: CASSFFLRQNYGYTF.

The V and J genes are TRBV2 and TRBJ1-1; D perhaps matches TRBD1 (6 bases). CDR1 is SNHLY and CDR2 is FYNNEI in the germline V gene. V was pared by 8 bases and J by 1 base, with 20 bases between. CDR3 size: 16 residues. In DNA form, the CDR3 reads TGTGCCAGCGGTAGCCAATGGACAGCGGGGAACACTGAAGCTTTCTTT. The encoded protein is CASGSQWTAGNTEAFF. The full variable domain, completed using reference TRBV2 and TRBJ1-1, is EPEVTQTPSHQVTQMGQEVILRCVPISNHLYFYWYRQILGQKVEFLVSFYNNEISEKSEIFDDQFSVERPDGSNFTLKIRSTKLEDSAMYFCASGSQWTAGNTEAFFGQGTRLTVV.

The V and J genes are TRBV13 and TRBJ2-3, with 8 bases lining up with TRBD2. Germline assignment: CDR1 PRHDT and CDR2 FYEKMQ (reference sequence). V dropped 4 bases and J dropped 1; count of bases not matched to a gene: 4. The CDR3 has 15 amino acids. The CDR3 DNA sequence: TGTGCCAGCAGCTCCCGGGAGGGGGGCACAGATACGCAGTATTTT. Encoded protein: CASSSREGGTDTQYF.

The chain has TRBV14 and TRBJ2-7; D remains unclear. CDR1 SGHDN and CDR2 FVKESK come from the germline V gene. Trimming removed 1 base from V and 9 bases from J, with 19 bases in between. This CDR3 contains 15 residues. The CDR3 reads CASSQASEASWGQYF. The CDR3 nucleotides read TGTGCCAGCAGCCAAGCCTCAGAGGCGTCCTGGGGGCAGTACTTC.

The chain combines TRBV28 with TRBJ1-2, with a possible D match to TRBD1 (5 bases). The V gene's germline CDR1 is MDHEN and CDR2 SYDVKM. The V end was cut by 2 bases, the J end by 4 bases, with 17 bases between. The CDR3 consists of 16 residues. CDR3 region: CASSLKQSGVLYGYTF. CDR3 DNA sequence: TGTGCCAGCAGTTTAAAGCAGTCGGGGGTTCTCTATGGCTACACCTTC.

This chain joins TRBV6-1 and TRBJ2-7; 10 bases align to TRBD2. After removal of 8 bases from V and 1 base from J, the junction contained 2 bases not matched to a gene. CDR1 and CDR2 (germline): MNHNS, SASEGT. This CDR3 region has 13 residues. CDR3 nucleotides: TGTGCCAGCCGGACTAGCGGTTCCTACGAGCAGTACTTC. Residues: CASRTSGSYEQYF.

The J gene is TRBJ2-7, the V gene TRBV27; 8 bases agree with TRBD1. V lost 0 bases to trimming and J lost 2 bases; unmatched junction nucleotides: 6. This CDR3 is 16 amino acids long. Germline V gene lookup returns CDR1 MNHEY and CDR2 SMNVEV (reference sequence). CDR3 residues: CASSLSTGEKTYEQYF. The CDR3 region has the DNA TGTGCCAGCAGTTTATCGACAGGGGAGAAAACCTACGAGCAGTACTTC.

The CDR3 is CASSARPGQTNYGYTF. The CDR3 coding sequence is TGCGCCAGCAGCGCCCGTCCGGGACAGACTAACTATGGCTACACCTTC. The V gene is TRBV5-1, the J gene TRBJ1-2; 7 bases agree with TRBD1. The CDR3 spans 16 residues. With V trimmed by 4 bases and J by 0 bases, 9 bases remained unmatched. Germline lookup yields CDR1 SGHRS and CDR2 YFSETQ.

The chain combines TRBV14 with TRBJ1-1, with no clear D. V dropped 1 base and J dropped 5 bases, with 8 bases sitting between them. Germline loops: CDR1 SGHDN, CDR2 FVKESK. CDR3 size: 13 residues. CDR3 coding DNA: TGTGCCAGCAGCCAAGGGTTCGGGACTGAAGCTTTCTTT. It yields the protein CASSQGFGTEAFF.

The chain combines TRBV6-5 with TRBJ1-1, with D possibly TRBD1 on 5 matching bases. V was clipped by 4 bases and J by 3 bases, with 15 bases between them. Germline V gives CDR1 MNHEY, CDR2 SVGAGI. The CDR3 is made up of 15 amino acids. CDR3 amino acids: CASSSARAIDTEAFF. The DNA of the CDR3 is TGTGCCAGCAGTTCAGCCAGGGCCATAGACACTGAAGCTTTCTTT.

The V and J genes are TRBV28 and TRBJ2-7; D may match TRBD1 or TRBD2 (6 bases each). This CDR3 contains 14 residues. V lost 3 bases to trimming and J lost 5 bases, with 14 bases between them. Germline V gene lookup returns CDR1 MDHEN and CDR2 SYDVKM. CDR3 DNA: TGTGCCAGCAGTTTTGAGCGGAGGGGGGACGAGCAGTACTTC. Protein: CASSFERRGDEQYF. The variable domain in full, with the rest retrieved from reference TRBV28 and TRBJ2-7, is DVKVTQSSRYLVKRTGEKVFLECVQDMDHENMFWYRQDPGLGLRLIYFSYDVKMKEKGDIPEGYSVSREKKERFSLILESASTNQTSMYLCASSFERRGDEQYFGPGTRLTVT.

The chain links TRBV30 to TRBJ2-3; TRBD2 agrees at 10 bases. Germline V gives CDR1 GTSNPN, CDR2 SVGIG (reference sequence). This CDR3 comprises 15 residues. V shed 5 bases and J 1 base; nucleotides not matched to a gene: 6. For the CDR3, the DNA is TGTGCCTGGGGTTGGACTAGCGGAGGCACAGATACGCAGTATTTT. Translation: CAWGWTSGGTDTQYF.

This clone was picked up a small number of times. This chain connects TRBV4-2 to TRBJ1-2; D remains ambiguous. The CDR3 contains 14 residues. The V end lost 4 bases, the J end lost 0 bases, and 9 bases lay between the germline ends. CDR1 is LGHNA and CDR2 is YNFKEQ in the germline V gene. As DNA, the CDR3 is TGTGCCAGCAGCCGGGCCCCGCCTAACTATGGCTACACCTTC. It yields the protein CASSRAPPNYGYTF.

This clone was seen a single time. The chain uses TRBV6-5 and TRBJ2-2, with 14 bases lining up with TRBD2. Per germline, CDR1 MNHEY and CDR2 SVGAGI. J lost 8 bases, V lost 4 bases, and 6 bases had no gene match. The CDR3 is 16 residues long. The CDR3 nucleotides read TGTGCCAGCAGTTGGGGACTAGCGGGAGAGTCAGGGGAGCTGTTTTTT. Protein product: CASSWGLAGESGELFF.

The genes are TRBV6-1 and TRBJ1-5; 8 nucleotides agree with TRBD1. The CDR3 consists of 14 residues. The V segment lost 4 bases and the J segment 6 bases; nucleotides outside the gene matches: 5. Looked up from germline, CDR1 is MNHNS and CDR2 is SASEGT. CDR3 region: CASSGQGAVQPQHF. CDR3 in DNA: TGTGCCAGCAGTGGGCAGGGGGCTGTTCAGCCCCAGCATTTT.

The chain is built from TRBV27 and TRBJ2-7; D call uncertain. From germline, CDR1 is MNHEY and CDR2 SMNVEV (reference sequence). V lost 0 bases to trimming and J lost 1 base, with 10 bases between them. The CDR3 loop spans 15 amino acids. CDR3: CASSLSPNPSYEQYF. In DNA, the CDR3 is TGTGCCAGCAGTTTATCGCCTAATCCTTCCTACGAGCAGTACTTC.

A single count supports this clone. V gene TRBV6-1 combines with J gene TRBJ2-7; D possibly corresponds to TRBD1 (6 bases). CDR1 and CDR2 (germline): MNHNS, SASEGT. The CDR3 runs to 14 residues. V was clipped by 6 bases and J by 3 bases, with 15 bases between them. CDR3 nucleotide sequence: TGTGCCAGCAGGGTTCCGGGACACTTCTACGAGCAGTACTTC. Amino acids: CASRVPGHFYEQYF.

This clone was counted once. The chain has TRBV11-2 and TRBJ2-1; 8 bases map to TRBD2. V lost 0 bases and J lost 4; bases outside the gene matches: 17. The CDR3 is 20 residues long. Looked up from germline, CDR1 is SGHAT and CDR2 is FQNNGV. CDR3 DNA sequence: TGTGCCAGCAGCTTAGATCTGTCAGGAGCTAGCGGGCGCCAGTACAATGAGCAGTTCTTC. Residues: CASSLDLSGASGRQYNEQFF.

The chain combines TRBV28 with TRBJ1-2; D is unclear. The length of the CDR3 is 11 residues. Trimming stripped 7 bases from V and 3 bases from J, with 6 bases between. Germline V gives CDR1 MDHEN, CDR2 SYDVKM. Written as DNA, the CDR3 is TGTGCCAGCAAGCCAGACTATGGCTACACCTTC. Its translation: CASKPDYGYTF.

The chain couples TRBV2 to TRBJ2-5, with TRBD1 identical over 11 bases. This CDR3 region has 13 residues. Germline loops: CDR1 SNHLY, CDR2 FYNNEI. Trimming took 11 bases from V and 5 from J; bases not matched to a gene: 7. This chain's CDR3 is CACRTGGWETQYF. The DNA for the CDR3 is TGTGCCTGTCGGACAGGGGGCTGGGAGACCCAGTACTTC.

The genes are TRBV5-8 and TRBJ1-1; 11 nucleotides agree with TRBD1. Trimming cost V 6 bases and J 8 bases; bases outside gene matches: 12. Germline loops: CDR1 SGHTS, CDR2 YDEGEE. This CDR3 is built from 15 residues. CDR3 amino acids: CASNIAPGQGAEAFF. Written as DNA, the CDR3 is TGTGCCAGCAACATCGCCCCCGGACAGGGGGCAGAAGCTTTCTTT.

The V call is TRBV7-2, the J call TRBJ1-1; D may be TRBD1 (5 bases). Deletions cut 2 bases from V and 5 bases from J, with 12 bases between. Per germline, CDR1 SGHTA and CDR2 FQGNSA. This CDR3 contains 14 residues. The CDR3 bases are TGTGCCAGCAGCTTATTGCAGGGAACGACTGAAGCTTTCTTT. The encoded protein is CASSLLQGTTEAFF.

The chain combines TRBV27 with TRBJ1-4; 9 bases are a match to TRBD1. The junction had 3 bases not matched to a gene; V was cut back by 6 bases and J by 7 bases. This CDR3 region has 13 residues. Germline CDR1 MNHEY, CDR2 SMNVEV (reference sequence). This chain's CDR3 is CASRGTGREKLFF. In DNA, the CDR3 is TGTGCCAGCAGGGGGACAGGGCGTGAAAAACTGTTTTTT.

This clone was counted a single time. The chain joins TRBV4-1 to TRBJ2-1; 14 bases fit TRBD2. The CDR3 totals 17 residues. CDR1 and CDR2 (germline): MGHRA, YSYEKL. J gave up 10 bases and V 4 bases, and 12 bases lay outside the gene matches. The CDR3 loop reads CASSRGPGLAGEGEQFF. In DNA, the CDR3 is TGCGCCAGCAGCCGTGGACCGGGACTAGCGGGAGAAGGCGAGCAGTTCTTC.

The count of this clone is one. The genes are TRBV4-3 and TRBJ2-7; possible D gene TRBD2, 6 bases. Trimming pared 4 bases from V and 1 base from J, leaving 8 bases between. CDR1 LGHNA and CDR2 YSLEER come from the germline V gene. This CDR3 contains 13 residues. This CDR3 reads CASSLTSSYEQYF. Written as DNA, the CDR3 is TGCGCCAGCAGCCTGACTAGTTCCTACGAGCAGTACTTC.

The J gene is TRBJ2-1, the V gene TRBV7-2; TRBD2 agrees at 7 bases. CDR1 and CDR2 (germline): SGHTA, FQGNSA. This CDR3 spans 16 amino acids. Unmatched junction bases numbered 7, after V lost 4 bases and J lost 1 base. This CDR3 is CASSYSSGVSYNEQFF. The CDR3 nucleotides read TGTGCCAGCAGCTATTCTAGCGGTGTATCCTACAATGAGCAGTTCTTC.

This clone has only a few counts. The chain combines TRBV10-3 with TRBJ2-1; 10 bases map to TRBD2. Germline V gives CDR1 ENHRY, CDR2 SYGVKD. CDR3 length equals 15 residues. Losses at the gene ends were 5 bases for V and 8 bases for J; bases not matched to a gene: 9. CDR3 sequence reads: CAISNLAGDVHEQFF. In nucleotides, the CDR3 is TGTGCCATCAGTAACCTAGCGGGAGACGTACATGAGCAGTTCTTC.

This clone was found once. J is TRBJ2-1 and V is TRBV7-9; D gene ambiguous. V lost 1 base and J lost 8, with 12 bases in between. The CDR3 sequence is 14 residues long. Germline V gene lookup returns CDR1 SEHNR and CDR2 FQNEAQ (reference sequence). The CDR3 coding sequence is TGTGCCAGCAGCTTAGGGCAAGGGAACTATGAGCAGTTCTTC. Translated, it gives CASSLGQGNYEQFF.

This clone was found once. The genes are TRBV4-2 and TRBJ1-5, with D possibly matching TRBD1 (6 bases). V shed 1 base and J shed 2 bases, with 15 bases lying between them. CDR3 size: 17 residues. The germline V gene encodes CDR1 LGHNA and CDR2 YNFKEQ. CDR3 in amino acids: CASSQVGAQPGNQPQHF. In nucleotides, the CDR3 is TGTGCCAGCAGCCAAGTGGGGGCCCAGCCCGGCAATCAGCCCCAGCATTTT.

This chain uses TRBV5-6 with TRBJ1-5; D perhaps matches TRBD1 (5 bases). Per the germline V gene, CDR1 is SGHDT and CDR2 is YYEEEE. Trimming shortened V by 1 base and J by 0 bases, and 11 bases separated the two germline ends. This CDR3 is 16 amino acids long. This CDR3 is CASSLSKGRSNQPQHF. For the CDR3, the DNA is TGTGCCAGCAGCTTGTCCAAGGGGCGTAGCAATCAGCCCCAGCATTTT.